This TCR beta chain was found in a study of T cells expressing NK-cell markers. For the study at large: The eight sequenced donors comprised seven who were HCMV-seropositive and one who was seronegative.

Germline CDR1 and CDR2: MRHNA and SNTAGT. The CDR3 is 15 residues long. Study-level findings and limits: CD8+ T cells in roughly six donors included dominant NKG2C+ clonotypes at 1.0-7.0%.

Comments on this clonotype: Its antigen remains unknown.

TCRdb derives one entry per CDR3 protein from the 5' RACE reads, leaving out DNA. The record lists 350,000 to 450,000 distinct CDR3 sequences, of which the ten most abundant hold roughly 5.2%. The chain links TRBV6-4 to TRBJ2-7; lacking DNA, the TRBD1 call made by TCRdb goes unchecked. The TCR sequence derives from a man aged 18-69 years in good health. Sequencing was carried out using blood T cells: a sorted CD56 or NKG2C T cell subset, CD4+ or CD8+ T cells, or bulk PBMC T cells (not recorded which). The CDR3: CASSHGTLKCYEQYF.